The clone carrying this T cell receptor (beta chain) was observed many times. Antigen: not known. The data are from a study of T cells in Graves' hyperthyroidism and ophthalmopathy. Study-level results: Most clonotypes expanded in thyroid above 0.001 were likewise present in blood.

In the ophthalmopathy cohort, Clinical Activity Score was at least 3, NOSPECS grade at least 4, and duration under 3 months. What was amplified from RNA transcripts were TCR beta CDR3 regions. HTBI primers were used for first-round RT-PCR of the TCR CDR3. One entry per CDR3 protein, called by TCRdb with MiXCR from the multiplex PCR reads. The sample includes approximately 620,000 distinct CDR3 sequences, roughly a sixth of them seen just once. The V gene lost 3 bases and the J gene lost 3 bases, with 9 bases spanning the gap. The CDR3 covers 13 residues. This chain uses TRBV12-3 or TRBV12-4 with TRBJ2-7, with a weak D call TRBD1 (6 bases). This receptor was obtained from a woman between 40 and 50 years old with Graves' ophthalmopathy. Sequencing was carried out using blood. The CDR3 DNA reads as TGTGCCAGCAGTTTCGGCAGGGGCTACGAGCAGTACTTC. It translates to CASSFGRGYEQYF.